Given below is one T cell receptor (beta chain) in context. The PCR employed 60 Vbeta primers together with 13 Jbeta primers. Data came from immunoSEQ multiplex PCR; TCRdb stores just in-frame clones and leaves some out. The sample holds over 150,000 clones, 70% to 75% seen once. This sample was included in a study of cytomegalovirus exposure and HLA in healthy donors. This TCR derives from a man aged 25-40 years in good health and CMV-seropositive. Sequencing input: PBMCs.

CDR3 sequence: CASSQYRDNPYEQYF. CDR3 in DNA: TGCGCCAGCAGCCAATACCGGGACAACCCCTACGAGCAGTACTTC. V usage is TRBV4-3 and J usage is TRBJ2-7, with a possible D match to TRBD1 (6 bases). Germline V gives CDR1 LGHNA, CDR2 YSLEER. CDR3 length equals 15 residues. The ends were cut back, 2 bases at V and 2 bases at J, with 13 bases in the middle.